Sequencing of this T cell receptor (beta chain) was carried out in a study of OX40 agonist ivuxolimab in advanced cancers. Per germline, CDR1 MNHEY and CDR2 SVGAGI. The V end was cut by 0 bases, the J end by 3 bases, with 8 bases between. There are 14 residues in the CDR3. Here immunoSEQ multiplex PCR was the method, and the copy in TCRdb shows in-frame clones only, minus some. In the table there are tens of thousands of clones, approximately 86% of which are singletons. The sequences come from CD4+ or CD8+ T cells sorted from blood, collected in a trial of the OX40 agonist ivuxolimab. The rearrangement joins TRBV6-5 to TRBJ1-2; D is uncertain. The sequence derives from an adult with an advanced solid tumor such as melanoma, head and neck, liver or kidney cancer. The CDR3 loop reads CASSYSQVYYGYTF. The CDR3 DNA reads as TGTGCCAGCAGTTACTCGCAGGTCTACTATGGCTACACCTTC.